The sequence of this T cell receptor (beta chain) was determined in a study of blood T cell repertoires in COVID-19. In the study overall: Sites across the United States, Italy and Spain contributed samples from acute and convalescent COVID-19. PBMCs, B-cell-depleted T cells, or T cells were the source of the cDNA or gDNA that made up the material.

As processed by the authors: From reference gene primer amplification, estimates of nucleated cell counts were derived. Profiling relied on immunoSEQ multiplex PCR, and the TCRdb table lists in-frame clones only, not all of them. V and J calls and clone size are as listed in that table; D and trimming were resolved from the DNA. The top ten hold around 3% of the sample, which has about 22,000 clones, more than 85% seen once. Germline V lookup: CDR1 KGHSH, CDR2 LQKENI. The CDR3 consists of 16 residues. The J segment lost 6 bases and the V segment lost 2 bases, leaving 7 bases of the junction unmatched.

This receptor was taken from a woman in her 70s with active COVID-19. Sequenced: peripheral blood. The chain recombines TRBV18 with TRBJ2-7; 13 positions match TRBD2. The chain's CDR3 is CASSPGLAGVGSEQYF. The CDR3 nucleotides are TGTGCCAGCTCACCAGGACTAGCGGGAGTGGGTAGCGAGCAGTACTTC.